This record covers a single T cell receptor beta chain. Its target is not known. CDR1 and CDR2 (germline): SGHDN, FVKESK. The V end was cut by 1 base, the J end by 4 bases, with 7 bases between. CDR3 length: 13 residues. These data originate in a study of T cells in localized non-small cell lung cancer. Study-level results: Within adjacent lung there appeared a median roughly 60 of the top 100 tumor clones. The study found T cell clonality highest in uninvolved adjacent lung, above tumor. As only one tumor region underwent sequencing, heterogeneity remains possible.

Data came from immunoSEQ multiplex PCR; TCRdb stores just in-frame clones and leaves some out. The sample contains 10,000 to 13,000 clones, less than 60% of which appear only once. The sample was lymph node tissue, taken before any cancer treatment. This sequence joins TRBV14 and TRBJ1-1; the D is unclear. The receptor was isolated from a woman aged 35-75 years with stage II squamous cell lung carcinoma. CDR3 residues: CASSQGAGTEAFF. DNA for the CDR3: TGTGCCAGCAGCCAAGGGGCGGGCACTGAAGCTTTCTTT.